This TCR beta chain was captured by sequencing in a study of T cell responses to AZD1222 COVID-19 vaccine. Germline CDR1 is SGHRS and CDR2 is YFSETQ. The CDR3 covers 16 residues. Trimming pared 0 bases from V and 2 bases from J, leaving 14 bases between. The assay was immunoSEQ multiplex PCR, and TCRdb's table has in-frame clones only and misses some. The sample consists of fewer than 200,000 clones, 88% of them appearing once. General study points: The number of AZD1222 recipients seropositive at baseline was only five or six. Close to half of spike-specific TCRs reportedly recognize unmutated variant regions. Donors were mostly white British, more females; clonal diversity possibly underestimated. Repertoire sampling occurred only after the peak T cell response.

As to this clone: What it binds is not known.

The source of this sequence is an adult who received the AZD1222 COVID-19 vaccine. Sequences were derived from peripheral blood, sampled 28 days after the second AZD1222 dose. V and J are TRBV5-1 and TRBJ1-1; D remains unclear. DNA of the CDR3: TGCGCCAGCAGCTTGGCAGGCGTCGCTTTAAACACTGAAGCTTTCTTT. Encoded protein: CASSLAGVALNTEAFF.